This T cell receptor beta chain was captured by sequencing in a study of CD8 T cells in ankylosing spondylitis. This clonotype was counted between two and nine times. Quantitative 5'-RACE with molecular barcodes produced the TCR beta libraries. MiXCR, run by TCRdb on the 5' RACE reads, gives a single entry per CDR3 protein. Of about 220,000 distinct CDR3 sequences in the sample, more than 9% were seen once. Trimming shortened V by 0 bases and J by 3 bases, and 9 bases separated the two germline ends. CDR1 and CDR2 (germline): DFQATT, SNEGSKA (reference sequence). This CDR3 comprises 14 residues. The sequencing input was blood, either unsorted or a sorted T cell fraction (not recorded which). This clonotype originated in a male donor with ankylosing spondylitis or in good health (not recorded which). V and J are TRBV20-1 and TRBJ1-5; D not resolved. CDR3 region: CSARDLQLNQPQHF. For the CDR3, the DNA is TGCAGTGCTAGAGATCTACAGCTCAATCAGCCCCAGCATTTT.